The 15 T cell receptor beta chains below all came from one sample that was sequenced in a study of T cells after yellow fever vaccination. MiXCR was run by TCRdb on the 5' RACE reads, yielding one entry per CDR3 protein. The sample lists 250,000 to 400,000 distinct CDR3 sequences; approximately 4% were seen once. The material was PBMCs, obtained 15 days after the yellow fever booster vaccination. All receptors come from a young man who received the YFV17D yellow fever vaccine.

V and J are TRBV13 and TRBJ2-1; D not resolved. Germline V lookup: CDR1 PRHDT, CDR2 FYEKMQ (reference sequence). CDR3 length: 12 residues. The ends were cut back, 4 bases at V and 6 bases at J, with 7 bases in the middle. In DNA, the CDR3 is TGTGCCAGCAGCTCCATGGTCAATGAGCAGTTCTTC. Amino acids: CASSSMVNEQFF. The variable domain in full, with the rest retrieved from reference TRBV13 and TRBJ2-1, is AAGVIQSPRHLIKEKRETATLKCYPIPRHDTVYWYQQGPGQDPQFLISFYEKMQSDKGSIPDRFSAQQFSDYHSELNMSSLELGDSALYFCASSSMVNEQFFGPGTRLTVL.

This clonotype was recorded at least ten times. V usage is TRBV12-3 or TRBV12-4 and J usage is TRBJ2-1, with TRBD2 matching 14 bases. The CDR3 extends over 15 amino acids. The V gene end was trimmed by 2 bases and the J gene end by 14 bases; junction bases not matched to a gene: 8. The CDR3 DNA reads TGTGCCAGCAGTTTATCCCCGACTAGCGGGGGGGCTGAGTTCTTC. Its translation is CASSLSPTSGGAEFF.

This clonotype was counted ten times or more. This chain connects TRBV6-2 or TRBV6-3 to TRBJ2-7; 7 bases align to TRBD1. Germline V gives CDR1 MNHEY, CDR2 SVGEGT. This CDR3 spans 13 amino acids. With 5 bases clipped from V and 3 bases from J, the junction kept 4 bases outside the gene matches. CDR3 region: CASSTWDSYEQYV. CDR3 DNA: TGTGCCAGCAGTACCTGGGACAGCTACGAGCAGTACGTC.

This clonotype was detected a few times. The chain has TRBV10-2 and TRBJ2-2; D is undetermined. The ends were cut back, 3 bases at V and 3 bases at J, with 17 bases in the middle. Germline loops: CDR1 WSHSY, CDR2 SAAADI. This CDR3 has 17 amino acids. The CDR3 coding sequence is TGCGCCAGCAGTGACGACCTGTGGGGATACGACACCGGGGAGCTGTTTTTT. Translating gives CASSDDLWGYDTGELFF.

This clonotype showed up just a few times. The V gene is TRBV20-1, the J gene TRBJ1-1; D might be TRBD1 (5 bases). CDR3 length equals 12 residues. Trimming cost V 4 bases and J 7 bases, with 13 bases left between them. From germline, CDR1 is DFQATT and CDR2 SNEGSKA (reference sequence). CDR3 loop: CSAKKGLSEAFF. The CDR3 DNA is TGCAGTGCTAAGAAGGGGTTGAGTGAAGCTTTCTTT.

The chain joins TRBV21-1 to TRBJ2-7; TRBD1, the table's D call, was not compared with the DNA. TRBV21-1 is a recognized pseudogene. The CDR3 spans 19 residues. The CDR3 coding sequence is TGTGCCAGCAGCAAAGGACCGGGACAGGTTGATGCGGAGGGCTACGAGCAGTACTTC. Translated: CASSKGPGQVDAEGYEQYF.

This clonotype was recorded at least ten times. The chain combines TRBV20-1 with TRBJ2-5; D is possibly TRBD1 or TRBD2 (5 bases each). Between the trimmed V and J ends, which lost 6 bases and 2 bases, there was a span of 19 bases. CDR3 length: 15 residues. Germline V CDR1 and CDR2: DFQATT, SNEGSKA (reference sequence). CDR3 DNA: TGCAGTGCCACAACCCCGGGACCGAAGCAAGAGACCCAGTACTTC. Translating it yields CSATTPGPKQETQYF.

This clonotype was seen at least ten times. The chain is built from TRBV4-1 and TRBJ2-3; D is undetermined. The V gene lost 5 bases and the J gene lost 2 bases, with 17 bases spanning the gap. The V gene's germline CDR1 is MGHRA and CDR2 YSYEKL. There are 16 residues in the CDR3. The CDR3 reads CASSRALQYSTDTQYF. Here the CDR3 DNA reads TGCGCCAGCAGCAGGGCCCTACAGTATTCCACAGATACGCAGTATTTT.

The chain recombines TRBV7-2 with TRBJ2-5; perhaps TRBD2 as D (7 bases). Trimming shortened V by 5 bases and J by 0 bases, and 16 bases separated the two germline ends. Per the germline V gene, CDR1 is SGHTA and CDR2 is FQGNSA. The CDR3 loop spans 16 amino acids. The CDR3 DNA reads TGTGCCAGCAGCACTTCTGGCGGGGGCCACCAAGAGACCCAGTACTTC. As protein: CASSTSGGGHQETQYF.

There are many counts of this clonotype. This rearrangement joins TRBV20-1 to TRBJ1-3; D ambiguous. The CDR3 is 11 residues long. CDR1 and CDR2 from the germline V gene are DFQATT and SNEGSKA (reference sequence). V lost 2 bases to trimming and J lost 4 bases, with 3 bases between them. The CDR3 nucleotides read TGCAGTGCTAGAACCGGAAACACCATATATTTT. The encoded protein is CSARTGNTIYF.

This clonotype occurred many times. V gene TRBV9 combines with J gene TRBJ2-3, with TRBD2 as a possible D gene (5 bases). Trimming took 0 bases from V and 9 from J, leaving 8 bases between them. The germline V gene encodes CDR1 SGDLS and CDR2 YYNGEE. There are 12 residues in the CDR3. The CDR3 loop is CASSVGAGTQYF. The CDR3 DNA reads TGTGCCAGCAGCGTAGGTGCGGGCACGCAGTATTTT.

The chain carries TRBV20-1 and TRBJ1-5; 8 nucleotides agree with TRBD1. Germline V gene lookup returns CDR1 DFQATT and CDR2 SNEGSKA (reference sequence). J gave up 7 bases and V 3 bases, and 11 bases lay outside the gene matches. This CDR3 has 15 residues. CDR3 DNA: TGCAGTGCTAGGGAGGACCCAGGGGGCTGGCAGCCCCAGCATTTT. Translation: CSAREDPGGWQPQHF.

In its sample, this clonotype was seen many times. The genes are TRBV5-1 and TRBJ2-2, with D possibly matching TRBD1 (5 bases). The CDR3 is made up of 15 amino acids. CDR1 SGHRS and CDR2 YFSETQ come from the germline V gene. The V and J ends lost 4 bases and 4 bases respectively, with 14 bases between them. The CDR3 DNA reads TGCGCCAGCAGCATCCCGCAGGGCTCCACCGGGGAGCTGTTTTTT. Its protein product is CASSIPQGSTGELFF.

The chain uses TRBV6-6 and TRBJ2-7, with TRBD1 matching over 8 bases. Germline CDR1 MNHNY, CDR2 SVGAGI (reference sequence). CDR3 length: 15 amino acids. J gave up 2 bases and V 5 bases, and 8 bases lay outside the gene matches. The CDR3: CASSVTGGIAYEQYF. CDR3 nucleotides: TGTGCCAGCAGTGTCACAGGGGGTATCGCCTACGAGCAGTACTTC.

There are a few counts of this clonotype. The genes are TRBV5-4 and TRBJ2-3, with D unclear. Per the germline V gene, CDR1 is SGHNT and CDR2 is YYREEE (reference sequence). Trimming stripped 4 bases from V and 2 bases from J, with 5 bases between. This CDR3 spans 12 amino acids. The CDR3 reads CASSADTDTQYF. In nucleotides, the CDR3 is TGTGCCAGCAGCGCCGACACAGATACGCAGTATTTT.